The source of this T cell receptor beta chain is a study of post-analysis software for immune sequencing data. The wider study: In terms of disease course, relapsing-remitting, secondary progressive and progressive-relapsing multiple sclerosis were included. Overall study findings and caveats: TRBV5-6, TRBV5-1 and TRBV20-1 were among four or five TRBV segments more frequent in patients than controls. Comparison with controls showed significantly lower normalized Chao1 diversity in multiple sclerosis patients. Those samples that were prepared in the same batch co-clustered strongly by F measure.

At least ten counts were recorded for this clonotype. Its antigen is undetermined. Unique-molecular-identifier-tagged TCR beta cDNA libraries were used. T cells numbering about 0.95 to 11 million gave rise to some 520,000 cDNA molecules. TCRdb re-called the PCR reads with MiXCR, one entry per CDR3 protein. The data contain over 700,000 distinct CDR3 sequences, roughly 27% of them singletons. The CDR3 spans 15 residues. The germline V gene has CDR1 ENHRY and CDR2 SYGVKD. V was clipped by 10 bases and J by 0 bases, with 18 bases between them. This receptor was obtained from a girl aged 10-17 years with multiple sclerosis. The sample consisted of blood. This chain uses TRBV10-3 with TRBJ2-5; D is undetermined. CDR3 DNA: TGTGCCACTGGGCAGGCGCGAGAGAACCAAGAGACCCAGTACTTC. Translated: CATGQARENQETQYF.